Listed below are T cell receptor beta chains from one sample, sequenced in a study of blood T cell repertoires in COVID-19. This table comes from immunoSEQ multiplex PCR, and its TCRdb copy is limited to in-frame clones, with some not included. The profile shows about 47,000 clones, approximately 84% of them singletons. The sequencing input was peripheral blood. The receptors were gathered from a middle-aged man with acute or convalescent COVID-19. The CDR3 runs from the conserved cysteine through the conserved F or W. A D gene is named only where the DNA matches it firmly. Clone size is shown for a subset of rows, as once, few, many or a class of expanded clone.

TRBD1	TRBV12-3/TRBV12-4	.	TRBJ1-2	CASSLRGLGDYTF	TGTGCCAGCAGCCTTAGGGGGCTAGGAGACTACACCTTC
TRBD2	TRBV4-1	few	TRBJ2-1	CASSQVGTSEINEQFF	TGCGCCAGCAGCCAAGTGGGGACTAGCGAAATCAATGAGCAGTTCTTC
.	TRBV7-9	.	TRBJ2-3	CASSATRIVRTDTQYF	TGTGCCAGCAGCGCTACTAGAATCGTACGCACAGATACGCAGTATTTT
.	TRBV5-1	once	TRBJ1-1	CASRPVGGVNTEAFF	TGCGCCAGCAGACCCGTGGGGGGTGTGAACACTGAAGCTTTCTTT
.	TRBV25-1	.	TRBJ1-1	CASSATSTSAFF	TGTGCCAGCAGTGCGACAAGTACTTCAGCTTTCTTT
TRBD1	TRBV7-9	.	TRBJ1-2	CASRATGSYGYTF	TGTGCCAGCAGGGCGACAGGGAGCTATGGCTACACCTTC
.	TRBV7-3	.	TRBJ1-1	CASSLTQEGTEAFF	TGTGCCAGCAGCTTAACTCAAGAGGGCACTGAAGCTTTCTTT
.	TRBV11-2	.	TRBJ2-5	CASSFEETQYF	TGTGCCAGCAGCTTCGAAGAGACCCAGTACTTC
TRBD1	TRBV7-2	.	TRBJ1-2	CASSWDRPYGYTF	TGTGCCAGCAGCTGGGACAGGCCCTATGGCTACACCTTC
TRBD2	TRBV7-9	once	TRBJ2-1	CASSLDSGTSGFYEQFF	TGTGCCAGCAGCTTGGACTCCGGGACTAGCGGTTTCTATGAGCAGTTCTTC
TRBD1	TRBV5-1	once	TRBJ2-3	CASSRGTGGLTFTDTQYF	TGCGCCAGCAGCAGGGGGACAGGGGGTTTGACATTCACAGATACGCAGTATTTT
TRBD2	TRBV5-4	.	TRBJ2-7	CASSLTSGHYEQYF	TGTGCCAGCAGCTTGACTAGCGGACATTACGAGCAGTACTTC
TRBD1	TRBV6-1	.	TRBJ1-2	CASSERGQPIYGYTF	TGTGCCAGCAGTGAAAGGGGACAGCCGATTTATGGCTACACCTTC
TRBD1	TRBV7-9	.	TRBJ1-4	CASSPAWARTGDRLFF	TGTGCCAGCAGCCCGGCTTGGGCCCGGACAGGGGACAGACTGTTTTTT
.	TRBV14	.	TRBJ2-7	CASSQGPRGIPTEQYF	TGTGCCAGCAGCCAAGGGCCTCGAGGAATCCCTACCGAGCAGTACTTC
TRBD1	TRBV5-1	.	TRBJ2-1	CASSLRTGHSYNEQFF	TGCGCCAGCAGCCTCAGGACAGGACACTCCTACAATGAGCAGTTCTTC
TRBD1	TRBV6-5	.	TRBJ1-4	CASSSTGGADEKLFF	TGTGCCAGCAGTTCTACAGGGGGCGCAGATGAAAAACTGTTTTTT
TRBD1	TRBV9	.	TRBJ2-5	CASSGGQRPEETQYF	TGTGCCAGCAGCGGGGGACAGCGGCCAGAAGAGACCCAGTACTTC
.	TRBV11-2	.	TRBJ2-5	CASRWGAGGETQYF	TGTGCCAGCAGGTGGGGGGCAGGGGGAGAGACCCAGTACTTC
.	TRBV2	few	TRBJ1-3	CASTADPAGGNTIYF	TGTGCCAGCACAGCCGACCCGGCCGGGGGAAACACCATATATTTT
.	TRBV5-4	few	TRBJ2-7	CASSFYSLSDEQYF	TGTGCCAGCAGCTTCTATTCCCTAAGTGACGAGCAGTACTTC
.	TRBV10-1	.	TRBJ2-7	CASSARGSYEQYF	TGCGCCAGCAGTGCGAGAGGATCCTACGAGCAGTACTTC
.	TRBV4-2	few	TRBJ1-4	CASSGQPLATNEKLFF	TGTGCCAGCAGCGGGCAGCCCCTCGCAACTAATGAAAAACTGTTTTTT
.	TRBV19	.	TRBJ1-2	CASTPTGEYGYTF	TGTGCCAGTACCCCGACAGGAGAATATGGCTACACCTTC
.	TRBV28	.	TRBJ1-1	CASSFIAGPNTEAFF	TGTGCCAGCAGTTTTATAGCAGGGCCGAACACTGAAGCTTTCTTT
TRBD2	TRBV3-1/TRBV3-2	.	TRBJ2-3	CASSLTSGGATDTQYF	TGTGCCAGCAGCCTGACTAGCGGGGGGGCTACAGATACGCAGTATTTT
TRBD2	TRBV5-4	once	TRBJ2-5	CASSFSGGGETQYF	TGTGCCAGCAGCTTTAGCGGGGGTGGAGAGACCCAGTACTTC
.	TRBV4-2	.	TRBJ2-1	CASSQESGGGRPYNEQFF	TGTGCCAGCAGCCAGGAAAGCGGCGGGGGCCGCCCCTACAATGAGCAGTTCTTC
.	TRBV3-1/TRBV3-2	.	TRBJ2-6	CASSPDSSGANVLTF	TGTGCCAGCAGCCCGGACAGCTCTGGGGCCAACGTCCTGACTTTC
.	TRBV7-9	.	TRBJ2-3	CASSLSLGGSTDTQYF	TGTGCCAGCAGCTTATCCCTAGGCGGGAGCACAGATACGCAGTATTTT
TRBD1	TRBV5-4	.	TRBJ1-6	CASSRGTGGSPLHF	TGTGCCAGCAGCCGCGGGACAGGGGGCTCCCCCCTCCACTTT
TRBD1	TRBV30	.	TRBJ2-7	CAWSGQGFREQYF	TGTGCCTGGAGTGGACAGGGGTTCCGGGAGCAGTACTTC
TRBD1	TRBV28	.	TRBJ1-2	CASSPDRGRAYGYTF	TGTGCCAGCAGTCCGGACAGGGGGCGGGCCTATGGCTACACCTTC